These 3 T cell receptor beta chains were sequenced from one sample in a study of T cells after yellow fever vaccination. From the 5' RACE reads, TCRdb called clonotypes with MiXCR, one entry per CDR3 protein. The table lists hundreds of thousands of distinct CDR3 sequences, about 19% of them singletons. The sequencing used PBMCs, collected before the yellow fever booster vaccination. Receptors were obtained from a man between 18 and 35 years old who received the YFV17D yellow fever vaccine.

This clonotype was observed once. V usage is TRBV20-1 and J usage is TRBJ2-2; 10 bases align to TRBD1. This CDR3 is 16 amino acids long. The germline CDR1 and CDR2 sequences are DFQATT and SNEGSKA (reference sequence). J gave up 2 bases and V 3 bases, and 6 bases lay outside the gene matches. The CDR3 loop is CSARKGQGGNTGELFF. In nucleotides, the CDR3 is TGCAGTGCTAGGAAAGGACAGGGGGGCAACACCGGGGAGCTGTTTTTT.

This clonotype was counted only a few times. The chain combines TRBV11-3 with TRBJ1-2; tentative D call: TRBD1 (5 bases). The CDR3 has 12 amino acids. Germline CDR1 and CDR2: SGHNT and YENEEA. V lost 5 bases and J 8 bases, leaving 12 bases between the germline ends. This CDR3 is CASSPRVGGYTF. DNA of the CDR3: TGTGCCAGCAGCCCCAGGGTCGGCGGCTACACCTTC.

The genes are TRBV20-1 and TRBJ2-6, with D unresolved. V was trimmed by 3 bases and J by 4 bases, leaving 10 bases between them. Germline lookup yields CDR1 DFQATT and CDR2 SNEGSKA (reference sequence). This CDR3 is built from 14 residues. The CDR3: CSASVPAGANVLTF. The CDR3 bases are TGCAGTGCTAGTGTGCCCGCCGGGGCCAACGTCCTGACTTTC.